These T cell receptor beta chains were read from a single sample in a study of T cells in Graves' hyperthyroidism and ophthalmopathy. TCRdb independently ran MiXCR on the multiplex PCR reads; one entry per CDR3 protein. The table records about 640,000 distinct CDR3 sequences, less than 25% of them present only once. The sequenced material came from blood. The receptors here all came from a young man with Graves' ophthalmopathy. Each CDR3 is given with its conserved first and last residue. The D gene is left open where the match is weak. Some rows mark clone size as missing; the rest say once, few, many or name a class of expanded clone.

d_call clone_size j_call v_call cdr3_aa cdr3_nt
TRBD1 - TRBJ1-5 TRBV2 CASSGTGGGQPQHF TGTGCCAGCAGCGGGACAGGGGGCGGACAGCCCCAGCATTTT
TRBD1 - TRBJ2-1 TRBV6-1 CASRRDRGVNEQFF TGTGCCAGCCGGCGCGACAGGGGGGTCAATGAGCAGTTCTTC
TRBD2 many TRBJ2-2 TRBV6-1 CASNQASSGHTGELFF TGTGCCAGCAACCAGGCGTCTAGCGGGCACACCGGGGAGCTGTTTTTT
- many TRBJ2-2 TRBV5-1 CASSLQVESATGELFF TGCGCCAGCAGCTTGCAGGTCGAGTCCGCCACCGGGGAGCTGTTTTTT
- - TRBJ2-3 TRBV7-8 CASSFEPLPVTDTQYF TGTGCCAGCAGCTTTGAGCCCCTACCAGTGACAGATACGCAGTATTTT
TRBD1 - TRBJ2-5 TRBV7-2 CASSLGQQAHF TGTGCCAGCAGCTTGGGACAGCAAGCCCACTTC
- - TRBJ2-6 TRBV30 CAWSVSSGANVLTF TGTGCCTGGAGTGTGAGCTCTGGGGCCAACGTCCTGACTTTC
- few TRBJ2-2 TRBV5-4 CASSPSATRVPGELFF TGTGCCAGCAGCCCATCCGCGACTAGAGTCCCCGGGGAGCTGTTTTTT
- many TRBJ2-2 TRBV3-1 CASSQAGAYTGELFF TGTGCCAGCAGCCAAGCCGGAGCGTACACCGGGGAGCTGTTTTTT
- - TRBJ1-4 TRBV6-1 CASGGGDEKLFF TGTGCCAGCGGTGGGGGGGATGAAAAACTGTTTTTT
TRBD1 many TRBJ1-1 TRBV12-3/TRBV12-4 CASSLAQGAYEAFF TGTGCCAGCAGTTTAGCGCAGGGGGCCTATGAAGCTTTCTTT
TRBD2 few TRBJ2-4 TRBV27 CASSPGTSVKNIQYF TGTGCCAGCAGTCCGGGGACTAGCGTCAAAAACATTCAGTACTTC
- few TRBJ1-1 TRBV9 CASSQDIWDTEAFF TGTGCCAGCAGCCAGGACATCTGGGACACTGAAGCTTTCTTT
- - TRBJ1-1 TRBV10-2 CASSERARMNTEAFF TGCGCCAGCAGTGAGCGGGCCCGCATGAACACTGAAGCTTTCTTT
TRBD1 few TRBJ1-2 TRBV3-1 CASSQGRDSLSNYGYTF TGTGCCAGCAGCCAAGGCCGGGACAGCCTTTCTAACTATGGCTACACCTTC
TRBD2 few TRBJ2-1 TRBV12-3/TRBV12-4 CASSPRSSGSTEQFF TGTGCCAGCAGTCCACGTAGTAGCGGGAGCACTGAGCAGTTCTTC
TRBD2 many TRBJ2-1 TRBV7-9 CASSWRGLAGVLNEQFF TGTGCCAGCAGCTGGAGGGGACTAGCGGGAGTATTGAATGAGCAGTTCTTC
TRBD1 - TRBJ1-4 TRBV7-9 CASSGGTGAHEKLFF TGTGCCAGCAGCGGAGGGACAGGGGCCCACGAAAAACTGTTTTTT
- - TRBJ2-2 TRBV6-1 CASGGARRTIGGELFF TGTGCCAGCGGGGGTGCGCGTAGGACTATCGGCGGGGAGCTGTTTTTT
- many TRBJ2-7 TRBV3-1 CASSQGQTWAEQYF TGTGCCAGCAGCCAAGGCCAAACCTGGGCCGAGCAGTACTTC
- many TRBJ2-1 TRBV2 CASSLADIYNEQFF TGTGCCAGCAGCTTGGCAGACATCTACAATGAGCAGTTCTTC
- - TRBJ2-1 TRBV5-5 CASARGREKNEQFF TGTGCCAGCGCCAGGGGCCGGGAAAAGAATGAGCAGTTCTTC
- few TRBJ2-7 TRBV7-8 CASSLPSGVEQYF TGTGCCAGCAGCCTCCCCTCCGGGGTCGAGCAGTACTTC
TRBD1 many TRBJ1-2 TRBV11-2 CASSPSGGYGYTF TGTGCCAGCAGCCCCTCAGGGGGGTATGGCTACACCTTC
- few TRBJ2-5 TRBV30 CAWSVARPTRWETQYF TGTGCCTGGAGTGTTGCCAGGCCCACCAGGTGGGAGACCCAGTACTTC
TRBD1 few TRBJ1-2 TRBV14 CASSQDLRTGRYGYTF TGTGCCAGCAGCCAAGACCTCCGGACAGGGCGGTATGGCTACACCTTC
TRBD1 - TRBJ1-5 TRBV5-1 CASFRDRESQPQHF TGCGCCAGCTTCCGAGACAGGGAAAGTCAGCCCCAGCATTTT
- - TRBJ1-4 TRBV3-1 CASSQDQRDREKLFF TGTGCCAGCAGCCAAGATCAAAGGGATCGCGAAAAACTGTTTTTT
- many TRBJ1-4 TRBV27 CASSLWANEKLFF TGTGCCAGCAGTTTATGGGCTAATGAAAAACTGTTTTTT
TRBD2 - TRBJ2-7 TRBV6-2/TRBV6-3 CASSYPLRTSGSTYEQYF TGTGCCAGCAGTTACCCGCTCAGGACTAGCGGGAGTACCTACGAGCAGTACTTC
- once TRBJ2-5 TRBV27 CASRRFRGWGEETQYF TGTGCCAGCAGGAGATTTAGGGGGTGGGGGGAGGAGACCCAGTACTTC
TRBD2 - TRBJ2-1 TRBV12-3/TRBV12-4 CASSLLGLVIDEQFF TGTGCCAGCAGTTTACTGGGACTAGTGATCGATGAGCAGTTCTTC
- once TRBJ2-6 TRBV27 CASRSISSGANVLTF TGTGCCTCCCGGTCTATCTCCTCTGGGGCCAACGTCCTGACTTTC
- - TRBJ2-6 TRBV28 CASSEGGLGANVLTF TGTGCCAGCAGCGAGGGGGGCCTTGGGGCCAACGTCCTGACTTTC
- - TRBJ2-3 TRBV20-1 CSAPRTGARSTDTQYF TGCAGTGCGCCCCGAACTGGAGCGAGGAGCACAGATACGCAGTATTTT
- - TRBJ2-6 TRBV27 CASRDNWSGANVLTF TGTGCCAGCCGGGACAACTGGTCTGGGGCCAACGTCCTGACTTTC
- few TRBJ2-1 TRBV29-1 CSGGTRDNEQFF TGCAGCGGGGGGACTCGAGATAATGAGCAGTTCTTC
- many TRBJ2-5 TRBV11-2 CASSLGPPERQTQYF TGTGCCAGCAGCTTAGGCCCCCCTGAGCGCCAGACCCAGTACTTC
- - TRBJ2-7 TRBV7-9 CASSPAQGGRGSYEQYF TGTGCCAGCAGCCCCGCTCAGGGGGGTAGGGGCTCCTACGAGCAGTACTTC
TRBD1 many TRBJ1-1 TRBV2 CARGTGGLGTEAFF TGTGCCAGAGGGACAGGGGGCCTGGGCACTGAAGCTTTCTTT
- many TRBJ1-1 TRBV6-1 CASNQVAEAFF TGTGCCAGCAACCAAGTAGCGGAAGCTTTCTTT
- many TRBJ1-3 TRBV2 CASSVGTVSSGNTIYF TGTGCCAGCAGTGTGGGGACGGTGAGCTCTGGAAACACCATATATTTT
- - TRBJ1-3 TRBV29-1 CSVEAEDSGNTIYF TGCAGCGTTGAAGCCGAAGACTCTGGAAACACCATATATTTT
- - TRBJ2-1 TRBV12-5 CASGFPGPQGMNEQFF TGTGCTAGTGGTTTCCCGGGGCCCCAAGGCATGAATGAGCAGTTCTTC
- few TRBJ1-6 TRBV20-1 CSARVGTVNSPLHF TGCAGTGCTAGAGTCGGGACTGTTAATTCACCCCTCCACTTT
TRBD2 many TRBJ2-1 TRBV2 CASSEMDGTSSYNEQFF TGTGCCAGCAGTGAAATGGATGGGACTAGCTCCTACAATGAGCAGTTCTTC
TRBD2 - TRBJ2-3 TRBV12-3/TRBV12-4 CASSLGTSGSQTDTQYF TGTGCCAGCAGTCTGGGGACTAGCGGGAGTCAGACAGATACGCAGTATTTT
TRBD2 - TRBJ2-1 TRBV28 CASSSRGLAGGSHEQFF TGTGCCAGCAGTTCAAGAGGACTAGCGGGAGGTAGCCATGAGCAGTTCTTC
TRBD1 - TRBJ1-1 TRBV6-5 CASSSADRGKTEAFF TGTGCCAGCAGTTCCGCCGACAGGGGCAAGACTGAAGCTTTCTTT
- - TRBJ2-3 TRBV5-1 CASSRGGTGFTDTQYF TGCGCCAGCAGCCGGGGGGGGACAGGATTCACAGATACGCAGTATTTT
- - TRBJ2-6 TRBV10-3 CAIKEFSSGANVLTF TGTGCCATCAAGGAGTTTTCCTCTGGGGCCAACGTCCTGACTTTC
- few TRBJ2-7 TRBV6-1 CASSENHEQYF TGTGCCAGCAGTGAAAACCACGAGCAGTACTTC
- - TRBJ1-1 TRBV14 CASSQDTMNTEAFF TGTGCCAGCAGCCAAGATACGATGAACACTGAAGCTTTCTTT
TRBD1 - TRBJ2-7 TRBV5-1 CASSSNRDSDLYEQYF TGCGCCAGCAGCTCCAACCGGGACAGTGACCTCTACGAGCAGTACTTC